The 5 T cell receptor beta chains reported below all come from one sample, sequenced in a study of regulatory T cells in long-lasting Graves disease. Specified time point: persistent/refractory GD, antithyroid drugs over 5 years with positive TRAb. From RNA extracted from PBMCs, the TCR library was made. Arm-PCR of CDR3 regions and iRepertoire HTBI primers were the basis on which TCR beta libraries were built. TCRdb reprocessed the multiplex PCR reads via MiXCR and lists one record per CDR3 protein. The repertoire holds about 430,000 distinct CDR3 sequences, with roughly 21% as singletons. Sequencing used peripheral blood mononuclear cells (PBMCs), obtained when the disease was refractory, from a patient treated with antithyroid drugs. These receptor sequences come from a female donor with Graves disease.

This clonotype was seen ten or more times. The J gene is TRBJ1-1, the V gene TRBV3-1, with a tentative D call TRBD1 (5 bases). V was pared by 4 bases and J by 0 bases, with 15 bases between. Per germline, CDR1 LGHDT and CDR2 YNNKEL (reference sequence). The CDR3 runs 16 residues. The CDR3 nucleotides read TGTGCCAGCAGCCCGACAAAGGGACTGCTGAACACTGAAGCTTTCTTT. It yields the protein CASSPTKGLLNTEAFF.

This clonotype was detected a few times. The chain carries TRBV20-1 and TRBJ2-7; D remains unclear. The CDR3 is 13 residues long. Germline loops: CDR1 DFQATT, CDR2 SNEGSKA (reference sequence). The ends were cut back, 3 bases at V and 3 bases at J, with 12 bases in the middle. The CDR3 region has the DNA TGCAGTGCTAGCTCGACTTCCGACTACGAGCAGTACTTC. It specifies CSASSTSDYEQYF.

This clonotype was seen at least ten times. The chain is built from TRBV27 and TRBJ2-2; the match to TRBD1 covers 10 bases. CDR3 length: 16 amino acids. J was trimmed by 4 bases and V by 1 base; bases with no gene match: 3. CDR1 is MNHEY, CDR2 SMNVEV, per germline (reference sequence). CDR3 protein: CASSLFGQGGTGELFF. The CDR3 DNA is TGTGCCAGCAGTTTATTCGGACAGGGGGGCACCGGGGAGCTGTTTTTT.

This clonotype has ten or more counts. The chain joins TRBV6-2 or TRBV6-3 to TRBJ1-2; TRBD1 might be the D (6 bases). Deletions cut 6 bases from V and 5 bases from J, with 13 bases between. The CDR3 covers 13 residues. Looked up from germline, CDR1 is MNHEY and CDR2 is SVGEGT. The CDR3 region is CASRLQGAYGYTF. The CDR3 nucleotides read TGTGCCAGCAGACTACAGGGAGCATATGGCTACACCTTC.

Written as DNA, the CDR3 is TGTGCCAGCAGCCGAATCGGTAGCGGGGACGAGCAGTACTTC. Translation: CASSRIGSGDEQYF. This chain uses TRBV3-1 with TRBJ2-7; 8 positions match TRBD2. The CDR3 contains 14 residues. V shed 4 bases, J shed 5 bases, and the junction held 7 bases outside the gene matches. Germline V gene sequence: CDR1 LGHDT, CDR2 YNNKEL (reference sequence).